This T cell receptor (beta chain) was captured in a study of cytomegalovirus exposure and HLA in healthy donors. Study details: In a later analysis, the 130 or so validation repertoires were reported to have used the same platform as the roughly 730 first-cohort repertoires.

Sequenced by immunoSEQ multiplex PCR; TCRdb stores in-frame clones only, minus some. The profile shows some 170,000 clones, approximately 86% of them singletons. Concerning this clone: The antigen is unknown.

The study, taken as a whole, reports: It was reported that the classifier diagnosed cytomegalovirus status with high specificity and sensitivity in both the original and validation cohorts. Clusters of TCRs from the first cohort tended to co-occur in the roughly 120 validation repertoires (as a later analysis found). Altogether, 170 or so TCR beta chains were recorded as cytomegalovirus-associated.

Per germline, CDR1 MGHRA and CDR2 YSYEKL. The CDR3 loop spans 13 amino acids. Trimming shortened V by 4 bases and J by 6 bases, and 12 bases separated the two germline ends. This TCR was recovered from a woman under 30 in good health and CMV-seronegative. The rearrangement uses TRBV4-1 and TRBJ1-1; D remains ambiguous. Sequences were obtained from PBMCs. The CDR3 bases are TGCGCCAGCAGCCCAGGATGGGTCGCTGAAGCTTTCTTT. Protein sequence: CASSPGWVAEAFF.